This passage covers 27 T cell receptor beta chains from one sample sequenced in a study of cytomegalovirus exposure and HLA in healthy donors. PCR was performed using 60 Vbeta and 13 Jbeta primers. Some clones are missing from TCRdb's copy, which holds only in-frame ones; the method was immunoSEQ multiplex PCR. The sample lists approximately 160,000 clones; approximately 80% were seen once. What was sequenced was PBMCs. These TCRs come from a woman aged 18 to 35 in good health and CMV-seronegative.

This chain links TRBV18 with TRBJ1-2, with a tentative D call TRBD1 (6 bases). Trimming stripped 1 base from V and 5 bases from J, with 11 bases between. Germline CDR1 and CDR2: KGHSH and LQKENI. The CDR3 sequence is 14 residues long. The CDR3 spells CASSPQGEHYGYTF. Written as DNA, the CDR3 is TGTGCCAGCTCACCACAGGGGGAACATTATGGCTACACCTTC.

V is TRBV4-2 and J is TRBJ2-7, with D possibly called TRBD1 or TRBD2 (10 bases each). CDR1 is LGHNA, CDR2 YNFKEQ, per germline. Trimming shortened V by 0 bases and J by 5 bases, and 26 bases separated the two germline ends. CDR3 length: 19 residues. Here the CDR3 reads CASSQERQGASGSVHEQYF. DNA of the CDR3: TGTGCCAGCAGCCAAGAGCGACAGGGGGCTAGCGGGAGCGTCCACGAGCAGTACTTC.

This chain uses TRBV11-3 with TRBJ1-1, with D unresolved. The germline V gene encodes CDR1 SGHNT and CDR2 YENEEA. The CDR3 consists of 13 residues. Trimming took off 2 bases at V and 3 bases at J, with 7 bases between the two ends. The CDR3 reads CASSLNIYTEAFF. The CDR3 region has the DNA TGTGCCAGCAGCTTAAACATCTACACTGAAGCTTTCTTT.

The chain couples TRBV7-7 to TRBJ2-2; 7 bases are a match to TRBD1. This CDR3 region has 15 residues. The trim removed 4 bases at V and 6 bases at J, leaving 8 bases unmatched. CDR1 and CDR2 (germline): SSHAT, FNYEAQ (reference sequence). CDR3 in amino acids: CASSSGTAFAGELFF. Here the CDR3 DNA reads TGTGCCAGCAGCTCCGGGACAGCCTTTGCCGGGGAGCTGTTTTTT.

A remark on this clone: Other DNA sequences in the sample encode the same CDR3. The chain uses TRBV27 and TRBJ2-7; TRBD2 matches 8 bases. Trimming cost V 3 bases and J 7 bases; bases outside gene matches: 5. CDR3 length: 13 amino acids. Germline CDR1 reads MNHEY; CDR2 reads SMNVEV (reference sequence). As DNA, the CDR3 is TGTGCCAGCAGTTTCGGGGGACTAGGAGAGCAGTACTTC. This gives the protein CASSFGGLGEQYF.

The CDR3 region is CASSALAGTYNEQFF. The CDR3 bases are TGTGCCAGCAGTGCTTTAGCGGGGACCTACAATGAGCAGTTCTTC. This rearrangement joins TRBV25-1 to TRBJ2-1, with TRBD2 matching over 8 bases. Germline values: CDR1 MGHDK, CDR2 SYGVNS. The CDR3 is 15 amino acids. Trimming removed 4 bases from V and 2 bases from J; junction bases left unmatched: 4. Full variable domain (remainder filled in from reference TRBV25-1 and TRBJ2-1): EADIYQTPRYLVIGTGKKITLECSQTMGHDKMYWYQQDPGMELHLIHYSYGVNSTEKGDLSSESTVSRIRTEHFPLTLESARPSHTSQYLCASSALAGTYNEQFFGPGTRLTVL.

This chain connects TRBV25-1 to TRBJ2-3, with TRBD1 identical over 8 bases. The V gene end was trimmed by 8 bases and the J gene end by 0 bases; junction bases not matched to a gene: 7. Germline V lookup: CDR1 MGHDK, CDR2 SYGVNS. This CDR3 is built from 15 residues. In DNA, the CDR3 is TGTGCCAGCCGGATGACAGGGGCTAGCACAGATACGCAGTATTTT. It yields the protein CASRMTGASTDTQYF. The full variable domain, rest sourced from reference TRBV25-1 and TRBJ2-3, is EADIYQTPRYLVIGTGKKITLECSQTMGHDKMYWYQQDPGMELHLIHYSYGVNSTEKGDLSSESTVSRIRTEHFPLTLESARPSHTSQYLCASRMTGASTDTQYFGPGTRLTVL.

V gene TRBV25-1 combines with J gene TRBJ2-3; the D gene is possibly TRBD1 (5 bases). Germline assignment: CDR1 MGHDK and CDR2 SYGVNS. The CDR3 covers 16 residues. Trimming took 4 bases from V and 1 from J, leaving 15 bases between them. Here the CDR3 reads CASSAPQGRGTDTQYF. Written as DNA, the CDR3 is TGTGCCAGCAGTGCCCCCCAGGGAAGGGGCACAGATACGCAGTATTTT.

This chain links TRBV28 with TRBJ1-4; D is unresolved. The ends were cut back, 10 bases at V and 5 bases at J, with 14 bases in the middle. This CDR3 comprises 13 residues. CDR1 and CDR2 from the germline V gene are MDHEN and SYDVKM. CDR3 bases: TGTGCCACCTCCGATAGCGTAAATGAAAAACTGTTTTTT. It specifies CATSDSVNEKLFF.

The chain uses TRBV6-5 and TRBJ2-1; 12 bases are a match to TRBD2. Unmatched junction bases numbered 1, after V lost 0 bases and J lost 4 bases. In germline, CDR1 is MNHEY, CDR2 SVGAGI. The CDR3 consists of 16 residues. The CDR3 is CASSYSGTSGYNEQFF. The CDR3 DNA is TGTGCCAGCAGTTACTCTGGGACTAGCGGGTACAATGAGCAGTTCTTC.

This chain links TRBV27 with TRBJ1-6, with 10 bases lining up with TRBD1. The germline CDR1 and CDR2 sequences are MNHEY and SMNVEV (reference sequence). V was pared by 4 bases and J by 13 bases, with 10 bases of the junction left unmatched. The CDR3 sequence is 15 residues long. The chain's CDR3 is CASSSGQGYGWPLHF. CDR3 nucleotide sequence: TGTGCCAGCAGTTCGGGACAGGGGTACGGATGGCCCCTCCACTTT.

This clone has a handful of counts. The chain combines TRBV4-1 with TRBJ2-7; 8 bases are a match to TRBD1. Germline V gene data show CDR1 as MGHRA and CDR2 as YSYEKL. The CDR3 length is 14 residues. The V gene end was trimmed by 3 bases and the J gene end by 10 bases; junction bases not matched to a gene: 11. The CDR3 DNA reads as TGCGCCAGCAGCCAGCCTGGACAGGGTGGGAGACAGTACTTC. It specifies CASSQPGQGGRQYF.

The chain couples TRBV5-1 to TRBJ1-3; maybe TRBD1 (5 bases). CDR1 SGHRS and CDR2 YFSETQ come from the germline V gene. The CDR3 loop spans 16 amino acids. Trimming cost V 0 bases and J 0 bases, with 10 bases left between them. The CDR3 region is CASSLEAGYSGNTIYF. CDR3 DNA: TGCGCCAGCAGCTTGGAGGCAGGGTACTCTGGAAACACCATATATTTT.

This sequence joins TRBV6-1 and TRBJ2-3; TRBD2 matches at 13 bases. Per germline, CDR1 MNHNS and CDR2 SASEGT. With 6 bases clipped from V and 2 bases from J, the junction kept 2 bases outside the gene matches. This CDR3 is 15 amino acids long. The DNA for the CDR3 is TGTGCCAGCAGAGGGACTAGCGGGGCCACAGATACGCAGTATTTT. Translated: CASRGTSGATDTQYF.

The V call is TRBV5-1, the J call TRBJ2-5; D is perhaps TRBD1 (6 bases). Germline V gives CDR1 SGHRS, CDR2 YFSETQ. This CDR3 is built from 14 residues. V gave up 2 bases and J gave up 5 bases, with 13 bases separating them. The CDR3 DNA reads TGCGCCAGCAGCTTTCAGGGGTCGGAGGAGACCCAGTACTTC. Translation gives CASSFQGSEETQYF.

V gene TRBV29-1 combines with J gene TRBJ2-1, with a possible D match to TRBD2 (6 bases). The CDR3 sequence is 15 residues long. Germline V gives CDR1 SQVTM, CDR2 ANQGSEA. Trimming cost V 5 bases and J 2 bases, with 16 bases left between them. The CDR3 loop is CSVRDSGSPYNEQFF. CDR3 bases: TGCAGCGTTCGGGACTCTGGATCACCCTACAATGAGCAGTTCTTC.

Comments on this clone: The limits of the CDR3 on the DNA are not certain, so only TCRdb's listed CDR3 is given. This chain connects TRBV5-1 to TRBJ1-1; the table's TRBD1 call for D was not verified on the DNA. With termini counted, the CDR3 has 12 amino acids. Per the germline V gene, CDR1 is SGHRS and CDR2 is YFSETQ. CDR3: CASSFGQGATFF.

The genes are TRBV25-1 and TRBJ1-4, with D perhaps TRBD1 (5 bases). The CDR3 contains 15 residues. The V and J ends lost 3 bases and 8 bases respectively, with 16 bases between them. In germline, CDR1 is MGHDK, CDR2 SYGVNS. The CDR3 coding sequence is TGTGCCAGCAGTGAGGGGATCGCAAAGGGGGAAAAACTGTTTTTT. This translates into CASSEGIAKGEKLFF.

The V gene is TRBV10-3, the J gene TRBJ1-2; no definite D call. The V end was cut by 3 bases, the J end by 4 bases, with 15 bases between. The germline V gene has CDR1 ENHRY and CDR2 SYGVKD. The CDR3 is 15 amino acids. CDR3 in amino acids: CAISDGSSSGYGYTF. In DNA, the CDR3 is TGTGCCATCAGTGACGGGTCTTCTAGCGGCTATGGCTACACCTTC.

This clone appeared a few times. At one end the junction does not follow the germline gene, possibly because of a read error. The genes are TRBV5-1 and TRBJ1-3; D is unresolved. The CDR3 has 14 amino acids. Germline CDR1 reads SGHRS; CDR2 reads YFSETQ. The CDR3 bases are TGTGCCAGCAGTGACGGGTACTCTGGAAACACCATATATTTT. Translating gives CASSDGYSGNTIYF.

V usage is TRBV19 and J usage is TRBJ1-2, with unresolved D. Germline lookup yields CDR1 LNHDA and CDR2 SQIVND (reference sequence). V was pared by 2 bases and J by 4 bases, with 5 bases between. CDR3 length: 12 amino acids. CDR3 DNA sequence: TGTGCCAGTAGTATAAACAGCTATGGCTACACCTTC. It yields the protein CASSINSYGYTF.

The chain employs TRBV5-1 and TRBJ1-6, with TRBD1 identical over 9 bases. The germline CDR1 and CDR2 sequences are SGHRS and YFSETQ. This CDR3 spans 14 amino acids. With V trimmed by 5 bases and J by 8 bases, 5 bases remained unmatched. CDR3 sequence (DNA): TGCGCCAGCAGAAGGGACAGGGAAGATTCACCCCTCCACTTT. This translates into CASRRDREDSPLHF.

J is TRBJ2-7 and V is TRBV5-1; 9 nucleotides agree with TRBD1. Germline assignment: CDR1 SGHRS and CDR2 YFSETQ. J was trimmed by 7 bases and V by 0 bases; bases with no gene match: 14. The CDR3 spans 17 residues. The chain's CDR3 is CASSLVAGTGPPMEQYF. The CDR3 DNA reads TGCGCCAGCAGCTTGGTCGCCGGGACAGGGCCCCCCATGGAGCAGTACTTC.

This sequence joins TRBV29-1 and TRBJ2-7; 9 bases map to TRBD1. The CDR3 length is 12 residues. Germline-derived CDR1 and CDR2 are SQVTM and ANQGSEA. Trimming at V came to 6 bases and at J to 2 bases, leaving 2 bases not matched to a gene. In DNA form, the CDR3 reads TGCAGCGTGAACAGGGGGCCCTACGAGCAGTACTTC. This codes for CSVNRGPYEQYF.

The V and J genes are TRBV2 and TRBJ2-7, with D perhaps TRBD1 (6 bases). The ends were cut back, 6 bases at V and 3 bases at J, with 6 bases in the middle. This CDR3 is 11 amino acids long. CDR1 is SNHLY and CDR2 is FYNNEI in the germline V gene. Written as DNA, the CDR3 is TGTGCCAGCAGCAGGGGCTACGAGCAGTACTTC. Translation gives CASSRGYEQYF.

V usage is TRBV11-3 and J usage is TRBJ2-1; no clear D. CDR3 length: 13 amino acids. The ends were cut back, 2 bases at V and 5 bases at J, with 7 bases in the middle. Germline lookup yields CDR1 SGHNT and CDR2 YENEEA. This CDR3 reads CASSLNRDNEQFF. Here the CDR3 DNA reads TGTGCCAGCAGCTTAAATCGGGACAATGAGCAGTTCTTC.

The chain joins TRBV5-1 to TRBJ2-5; TRBD1 might be the D (5 bases). The germline V gene encodes CDR1 SGHRS and CDR2 YFSETQ. The CDR3 consists of 15 residues. Trimming took 4 bases from V and 2 from J, leaving 15 bases between them. CDR3 in DNA: TGCGCCAGCAGCGAAGACAGAACATTACAAGAGACCCAGTACTTC. Its translation is CASSEDRTLQETQYF.